This T cell receptor (beta chain) derives from a study of blood T cell repertoires in COVID-19. The CDR3 consists of 14 residues. The J segment lost 0 bases and the V segment lost 6 bases, leaving 7 bases of the junction unmatched. Germline lookup yields CDR1 DFQATT and CDR2 SNEGSKA (reference sequence). Profiling relied on immunoSEQ multiplex PCR, and the TCRdb table lists in-frame clones only, not all of them. Of about 110,000 clones in the sample, 80% to 90% were seen once. The genes are TRBV20-1 and TRBJ1-2; 7 bases are a match to TRBD1. The TCR sequence derives from a woman between 55 and 75 years old with acute or convalescent COVID-19. The sequencing input was peripheral blood. The CDR3 loop reads CSASTGTANYGYTF. In nucleotides, the CDR3 is TGCAGTGCAAGTACCGGGACAGCTAACTATGGCTACACCTTC.